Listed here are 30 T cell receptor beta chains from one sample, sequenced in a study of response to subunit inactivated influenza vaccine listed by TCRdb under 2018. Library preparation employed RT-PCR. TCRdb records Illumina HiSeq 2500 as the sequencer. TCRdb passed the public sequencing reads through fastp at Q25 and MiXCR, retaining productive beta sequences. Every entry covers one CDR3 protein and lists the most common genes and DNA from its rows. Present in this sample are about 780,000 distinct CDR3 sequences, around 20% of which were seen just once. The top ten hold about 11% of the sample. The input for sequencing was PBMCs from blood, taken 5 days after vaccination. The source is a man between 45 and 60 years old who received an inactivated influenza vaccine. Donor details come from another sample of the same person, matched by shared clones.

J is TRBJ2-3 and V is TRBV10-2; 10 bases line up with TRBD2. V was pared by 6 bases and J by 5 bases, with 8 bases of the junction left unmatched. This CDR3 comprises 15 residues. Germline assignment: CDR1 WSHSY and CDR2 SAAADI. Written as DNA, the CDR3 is TGCGCCAGCAGAAAGAGCGGGGGGGCAAGAGATACGCAGTATTTT. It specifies CASRKSGGARDTQYF.

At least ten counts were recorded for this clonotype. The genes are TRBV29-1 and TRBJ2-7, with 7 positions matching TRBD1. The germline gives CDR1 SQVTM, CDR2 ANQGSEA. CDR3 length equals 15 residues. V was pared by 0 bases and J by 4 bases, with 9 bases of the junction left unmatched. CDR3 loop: CSVEDLGAGGYEQYF. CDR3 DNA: TGCAGCGTTGAAGATCTAGGGGCAGGGGGATACGAGCAGTACTTC.

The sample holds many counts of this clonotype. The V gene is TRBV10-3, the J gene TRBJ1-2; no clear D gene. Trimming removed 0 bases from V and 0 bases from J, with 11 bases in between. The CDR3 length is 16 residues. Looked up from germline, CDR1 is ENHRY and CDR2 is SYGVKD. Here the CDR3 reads CAISESIDTTNYGYTF. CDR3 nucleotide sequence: TGTGCCATCAGTGAGTCAATTGACACGACTAACTATGGCTACACCTTC.

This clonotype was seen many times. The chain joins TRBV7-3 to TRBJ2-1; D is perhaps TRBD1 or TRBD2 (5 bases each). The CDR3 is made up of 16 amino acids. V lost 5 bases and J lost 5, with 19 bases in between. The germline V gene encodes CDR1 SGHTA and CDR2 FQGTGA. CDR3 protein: CASSPTPGPRNNEQFF. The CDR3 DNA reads TGTGCCAGCAGCCCTACCCCGGGACCCCGCAACAATGAGCAGTTCTTC.

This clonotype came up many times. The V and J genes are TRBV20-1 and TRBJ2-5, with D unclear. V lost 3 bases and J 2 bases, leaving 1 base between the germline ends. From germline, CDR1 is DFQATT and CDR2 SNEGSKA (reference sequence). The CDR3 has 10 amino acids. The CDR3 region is CSARQETQYF. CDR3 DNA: TGCAGTGCTAGGCAAGAGACCCAGTACTTC.

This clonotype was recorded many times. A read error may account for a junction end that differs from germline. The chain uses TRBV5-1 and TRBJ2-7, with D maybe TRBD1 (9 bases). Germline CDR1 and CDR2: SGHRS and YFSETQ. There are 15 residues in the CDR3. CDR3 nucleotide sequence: TGTGCCAGCAGTTTAGCGGGACAGGGCTCCTACGAGCAGTACTTC. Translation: CASSLAGQGSYEQYF.

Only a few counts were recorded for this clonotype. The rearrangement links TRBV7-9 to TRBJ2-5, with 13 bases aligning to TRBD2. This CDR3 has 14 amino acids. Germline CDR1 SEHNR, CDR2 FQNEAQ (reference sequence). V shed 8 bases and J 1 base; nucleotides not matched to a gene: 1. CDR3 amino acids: CASGTSGAQETQYF. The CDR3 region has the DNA TGTGCCAGCGGGACTAGCGGGGCCCAAGAGACCCAGTACTTC.

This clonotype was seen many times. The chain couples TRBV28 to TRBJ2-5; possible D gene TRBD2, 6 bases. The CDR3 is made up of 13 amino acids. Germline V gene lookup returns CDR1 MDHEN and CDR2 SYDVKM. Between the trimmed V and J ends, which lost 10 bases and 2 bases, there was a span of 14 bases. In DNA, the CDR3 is TGTGCCACCGACGTGGGGACTCAAGAGACCCAGTACTTC. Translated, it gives CATDVGTQETQYF.

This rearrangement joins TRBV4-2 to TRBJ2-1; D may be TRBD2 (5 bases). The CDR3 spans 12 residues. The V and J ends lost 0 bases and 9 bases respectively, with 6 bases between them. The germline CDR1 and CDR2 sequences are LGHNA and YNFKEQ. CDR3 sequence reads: CASSQEAGEQFF. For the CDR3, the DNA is TGTGCCAGCAGCCAAGAGGCGGGTGAGCAGTTCTTC.

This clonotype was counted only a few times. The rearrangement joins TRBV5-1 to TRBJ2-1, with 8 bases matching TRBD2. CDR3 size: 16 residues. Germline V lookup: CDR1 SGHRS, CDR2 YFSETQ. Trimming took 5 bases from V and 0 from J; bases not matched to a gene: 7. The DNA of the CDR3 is TGCGCCAGCAGGCCGTCAAGCGGGAGCTCCTACAATGAGCAGTTCTTC. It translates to CASRPSSGSSYNEQFF.

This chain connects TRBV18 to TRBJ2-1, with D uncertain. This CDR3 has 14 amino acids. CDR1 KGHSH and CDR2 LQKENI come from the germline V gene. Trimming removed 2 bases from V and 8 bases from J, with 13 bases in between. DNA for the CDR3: TGTGCCAGCTCACCAAGATTGTCTTACGATGAGCAGTTCTTC. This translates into CASSPRLSYDEQFF.

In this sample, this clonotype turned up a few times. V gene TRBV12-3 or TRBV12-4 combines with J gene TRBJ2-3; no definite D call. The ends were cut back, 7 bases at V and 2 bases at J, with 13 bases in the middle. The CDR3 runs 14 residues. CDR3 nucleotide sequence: TGTGCCAGCAACGTTCGGACCTCCACAGATACGCAGTATTTT. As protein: CASNVRTSTDTQYF.

Written as DNA, the CDR3 is TGCGCCAGCAGCTCCGGGACTAGCGGGACACAAGAGACCCAGTACTTC. As protein: CASSSGTSGTQETQYF. The chain joins TRBV5-1 to TRBJ2-5, with 13 bases lining up with TRBD2. The germline gives CDR1 SGHRS, CDR2 YFSETQ. CDR3 length: 16 amino acids. The V and J ends lost 3 bases and 2 bases, in that order; junction bases with no gene match: 4.

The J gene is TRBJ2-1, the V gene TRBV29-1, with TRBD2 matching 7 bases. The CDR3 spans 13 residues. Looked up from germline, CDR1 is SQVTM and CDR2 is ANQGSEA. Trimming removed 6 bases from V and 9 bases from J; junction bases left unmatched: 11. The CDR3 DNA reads TGCAGCGTGTCGGGGGGTCCCCCTCTTGAGCAGTTCTTC. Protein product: CSVSGGPPLEQFF.

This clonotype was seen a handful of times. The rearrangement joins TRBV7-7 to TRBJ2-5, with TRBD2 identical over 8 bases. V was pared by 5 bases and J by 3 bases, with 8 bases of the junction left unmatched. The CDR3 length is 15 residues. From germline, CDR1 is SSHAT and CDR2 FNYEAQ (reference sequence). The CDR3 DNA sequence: TGTGCCAGCAGCAAAACTAGCGGAGAGAAAGAGACCCAGTACTTC. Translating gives CASSKTSGEKETQYF.

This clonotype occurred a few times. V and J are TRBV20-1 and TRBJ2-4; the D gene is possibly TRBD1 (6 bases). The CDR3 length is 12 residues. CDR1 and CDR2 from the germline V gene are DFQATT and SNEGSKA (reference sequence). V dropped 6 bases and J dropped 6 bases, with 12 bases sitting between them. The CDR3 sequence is CSADGTLNIQYF. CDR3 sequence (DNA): TGCAGTGCGGACGGGACATTAAACATTCAGTACTTC.

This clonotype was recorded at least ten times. The CDR3 is CASSPPSGYNEQFF. The DNA for the CDR3 is TGTGCCAGCAGTCCACCTAGCGGGTACAATGAGCAGTTCTTC. The chain couples TRBV12-3 or TRBV12-4 to TRBJ2-1, with TRBD2 matching 8 bases. The CDR3 extends over 14 amino acids. Trimming removed 5 bases from V and 4 bases from J; junction bases left unmatched: 4.

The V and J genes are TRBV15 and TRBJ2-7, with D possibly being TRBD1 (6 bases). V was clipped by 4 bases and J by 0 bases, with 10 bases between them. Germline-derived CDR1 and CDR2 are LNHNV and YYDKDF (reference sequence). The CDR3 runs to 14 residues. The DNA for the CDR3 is TGTGCCACCAGCAAGGGGACATACTCCTACGAGCAGTACTTC. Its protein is CATSKGTYSYEQYF. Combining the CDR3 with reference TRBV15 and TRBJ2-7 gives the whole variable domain DAMVIQNPRYQVTQFGKPVTLSCSQTLNHNVMYWYQQKSSQAPKLLFHYYDKDFNNEADTPDNFQSRRPNTSFCFLDIRSPGLGDTAMYLCATSKGTYSYEQYFGPGTRLTVT.

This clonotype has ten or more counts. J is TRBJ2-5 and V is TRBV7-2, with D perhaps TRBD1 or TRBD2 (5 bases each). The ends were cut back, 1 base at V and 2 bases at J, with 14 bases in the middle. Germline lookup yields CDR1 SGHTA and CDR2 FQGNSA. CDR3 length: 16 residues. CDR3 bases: TGTGCCAGCAGCTTAGAGGGACGGACGGGACAAGAGACCCAGTACTTC. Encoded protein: CASSLEGRTGQETQYF.

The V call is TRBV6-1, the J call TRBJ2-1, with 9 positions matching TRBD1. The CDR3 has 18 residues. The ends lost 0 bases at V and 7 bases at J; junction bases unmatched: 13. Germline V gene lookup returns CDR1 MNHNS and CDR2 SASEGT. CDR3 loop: CASSEALYGTGGLNEQFF. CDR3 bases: TGTGCCAGCAGTGAAGCGCTTTATGGAACAGGGGGCTTGAATGAGCAGTTCTTC.

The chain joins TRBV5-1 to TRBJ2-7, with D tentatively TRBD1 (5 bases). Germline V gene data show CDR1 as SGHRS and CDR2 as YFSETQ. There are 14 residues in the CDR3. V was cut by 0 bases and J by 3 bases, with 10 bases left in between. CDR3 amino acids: CASSLDGRDYEQYF. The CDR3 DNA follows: TGCGCCAGCAGCTTGGATGGCAGGGACTACGAGCAGTACTTC.

The CDR3 sequence: CSARQNTGGNNSPLHF. For the CDR3, the DNA is TGCAGTGCTAGACAAAACACAGGGGGTAATAATTCACCCCTCCACTTT. The chain links TRBV20-1 to TRBJ1-6; 8 bases agree with TRBD1. The CDR3 is made up of 16 amino acids. V was pared by 2 bases and J by 5 bases, with 8 bases of the junction left unmatched. Looked up from germline, CDR1 is DFQATT and CDR2 is SNEGSKA (reference sequence).

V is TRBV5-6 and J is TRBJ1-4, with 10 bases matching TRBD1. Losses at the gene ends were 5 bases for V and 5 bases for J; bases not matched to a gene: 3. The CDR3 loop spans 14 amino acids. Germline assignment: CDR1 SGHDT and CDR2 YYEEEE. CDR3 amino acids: CASRGQGRNEKLFF. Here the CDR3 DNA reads TGTGCCAGCAGGGGACAGGGGCGAAATGAAAAACTGTTTTTT.

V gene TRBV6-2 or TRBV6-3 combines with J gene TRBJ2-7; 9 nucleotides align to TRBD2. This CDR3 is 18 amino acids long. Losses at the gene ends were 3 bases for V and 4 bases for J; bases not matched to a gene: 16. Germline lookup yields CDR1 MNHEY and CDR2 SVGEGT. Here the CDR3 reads CASSYAVRLAGPQYEQYF. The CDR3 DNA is TGTGCCAGCAGTTATGCCGTCAGGCTAGCGGGACCTCAATACGAGCAGTACTTC.

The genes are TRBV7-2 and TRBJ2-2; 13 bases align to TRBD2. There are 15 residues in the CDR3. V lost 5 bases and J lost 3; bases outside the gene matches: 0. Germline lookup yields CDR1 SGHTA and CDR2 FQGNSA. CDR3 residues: CASSTSGGDTGELFF. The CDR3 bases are TGTGCCAGCAGCACTAGCGGGGGGGACACCGGGGAGCTGTTTTTT.

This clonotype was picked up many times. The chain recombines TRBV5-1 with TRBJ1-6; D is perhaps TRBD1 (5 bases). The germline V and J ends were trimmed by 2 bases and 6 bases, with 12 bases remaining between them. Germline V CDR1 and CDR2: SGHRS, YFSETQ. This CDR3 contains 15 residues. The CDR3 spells CASSFIRDANSPLHF. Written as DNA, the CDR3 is TGCGCCAGCAGCTTCATACGGGACGCTAATTCACCCCTCCACTTT.

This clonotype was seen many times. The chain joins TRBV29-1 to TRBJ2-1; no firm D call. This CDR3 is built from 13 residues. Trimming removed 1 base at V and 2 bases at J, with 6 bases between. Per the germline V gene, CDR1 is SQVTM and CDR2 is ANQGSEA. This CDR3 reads CSVEVGTYNEQFF. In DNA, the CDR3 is TGCAGCGTTGAAGTGGGAACCTACAATGAGCAGTTCTTC.

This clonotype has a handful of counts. DNA of the CDR3: TGTGCCAGCAGCTTAGCGACTCCGGTTAAGTTCTTC. This codes for CASSLATPVKFF. V gene TRBV7-8 combines with J gene TRBJ2-1; D is unresolved. This CDR3 region has 12 residues. Trimming stripped 0 bases from V and 14 bases from J, with 11 bases between. Germline V CDR1 and CDR2: SGHVS, FQNEAQ.

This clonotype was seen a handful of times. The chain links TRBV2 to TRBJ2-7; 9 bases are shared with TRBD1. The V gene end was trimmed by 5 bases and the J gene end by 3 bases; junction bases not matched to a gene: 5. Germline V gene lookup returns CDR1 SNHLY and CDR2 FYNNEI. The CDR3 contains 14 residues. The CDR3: CASSTLTGGYEQYF. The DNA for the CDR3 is TGTGCCAGCAGTACCTTGACAGGGGGCTACGAGCAGTACTTC.

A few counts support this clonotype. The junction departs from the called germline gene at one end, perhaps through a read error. CDR3 loop: CASREDRGPNEQFF. In DNA, the CDR3 is TGTGCCAGCAGGGAAGACAGGGGGCCCAATGAGCAGTTCTTC. The chain recombines TRBV2 with TRBJ2-1; 10 nucleotides match TRBD1. The germline CDR1 and CDR2 sequences are SNHLY and FYNNEI. CDR3 size: 14 residues.